These T cell receptor beta chains were read from a single sample in a study of blood T cells in healthy people across ages. One entry per CDR3 protein, called by TCRdb with MiXCR from the 5' RACE reads. The sample lists 550,000 to 800,000 distinct CDR3 sequences, around 32% occurring once. The specimen was blood. The receptor set was obtained from a woman aged 80 or over in good health. CDR3s leave out the opening cysteine and the closing phenylalanine or tryptophan. Fields, in order: V gene, J gene, CDR3 protein.

V: TRBV7-2
J: TRBJ1-3
CDR3: ASSLGINSGNTIY

V: TRBV5-4
J: TRBJ1-4
CDR3: ASSLAQGDATNEKLF

V: TRBV6-1
J: TRBJ2-6
CDR3: ASSARGGGGANVLT

V: TRBV6-5
J: TRBJ1-4
CDR3: ASSYFPGTGGEKLF

V: TRBV11-2
J: TRBJ2-2
CDR3: ASSPQWERGGELF

V: TRBV11-2
J: TRBJ2-7
CDR3: ASSLLAGGQYEQY

V: TRBV7-2
J: TRBJ2-7
CDR3: ASSTGTGAGEQY

V: TRBV28
J: TRBJ1-1
CDR3: ASSLAGWDTEAF

V: TRBV2
J: TRBJ1-1
CDR3: ASSDVSGGRTEAF

V: TRBV27
J: TRBJ1-4
CDR3: ASRSAGEGEKLF

V: TRBV4-1
J: TRBJ1-2
CDR3: ASNQDRGQDGYT

V: TRBV30
J: TRBJ2-2
CDR3: AWSVPGEAGELF

V: TRBV11-2
J: TRBJ1-1
CDR3: ASSLDSGMGGMTEAF

V: TRBV12-3/TRBV12-4
J: TRBJ2-7
CDR3: ASSFGGGSYEQY

V: TRBV7-8
J: TRBJ2-1
CDR3: ASSLVSAGAEQF

V: TRBV30
J: TRBJ2-2
CDR3: AWATSAHTGELF

V: TRBV7-9
J: TRBJ2-3
CDR3: ASSLVADTKY

V: TRBV6-1
J: TRBJ1-5
CDR3: ASRPVGGTNQPQH

V: TRBV19
J: TRBJ2-7
CDR3: ASSGAQGPGEQY

V: TRBV5-5
J: TRBJ1-6
CDR3: ASSQYISGTGNNSPLH

V: TRBV7-3
J: TRBJ1-1
CDR3: ASSGTGTAEAF

V: TRBV29-1
J: TRBJ1-2
CDR3: SVEADRLRGYT

V: TRBV29-1
J: TRBJ1-4
CDR3: SVFDRGRYEKLF

V: TRBV6-5
J: TRBJ1-5
CDR3: ASSNSGGNQPQH

V: TRBV18
J: TRBJ2-5
CDR3: ASSPLSQNQETQY

V: TRBV20-1
J: TRBJ2-4
CDR3: SARAWDRLSREQY

V: TRBV20-1
J: TRBJ2-3
CDR3: SAKTSGGRGDTQY

V: TRBV6-1
J: TRBJ2-7
CDR3: ARSFGQGPTYEQY

V: TRBV27
J: TRBJ2-7
CDR3: ASRGGGREQY

V: TRBV27
J: TRBJ1-5
CDR3: ASKSGGGSNQPQH

V: TRBV9
J: TRBJ2-3
CDR3: ASSVDPGGTDTQY

V: TRBV5-5
J: TRBJ2-7
CDR3: ASSKDRVTEQY

V: TRBV7-2
J: TRBJ2-1
CDR3: ASSLGAGVPYNEQF

V: TRBV29-1
J: TRBJ2-7
CDR3: SVEDGSGTYEQY

V: TRBV12-3/TRBV12-4
J: TRBJ2-3
CDR3: ASSSGRASADTQY

V: TRBV7-3
J: TRBJ2-3
CDR3: ASSQLASSTDTQY

V: TRBV15
J: TRBJ2-5
CDR3: ATSRERGETQY

V: TRBV5-1
J: TRBJ2-7
CDR3: AGSSTSGPYEQY

V: TRBV20-1
J: TRBJ1-6
CDR3: SAHRGPQNSPLH

V: TRBV6-1
J: TRBJ2-3
CDR3: ASSAKGTGFADTQY

V: TRBV7-3
J: TRBJ2-2
CDR3: ASSFGTGGTGELF

V: TRBV12-5
J: TRBJ2-5
CDR3: ASGPSRVVGGETQY

V: TRBV6-6
J: TRBJ2-1
CDR3: ASSYSKVNEQF

V: TRBV20-1
J: TRBJ1-6
CDR3: SASSVGRNSPLH

V: TRBV28
J: TRBJ2-4
CDR3: ASSAMDGQVGVVQY